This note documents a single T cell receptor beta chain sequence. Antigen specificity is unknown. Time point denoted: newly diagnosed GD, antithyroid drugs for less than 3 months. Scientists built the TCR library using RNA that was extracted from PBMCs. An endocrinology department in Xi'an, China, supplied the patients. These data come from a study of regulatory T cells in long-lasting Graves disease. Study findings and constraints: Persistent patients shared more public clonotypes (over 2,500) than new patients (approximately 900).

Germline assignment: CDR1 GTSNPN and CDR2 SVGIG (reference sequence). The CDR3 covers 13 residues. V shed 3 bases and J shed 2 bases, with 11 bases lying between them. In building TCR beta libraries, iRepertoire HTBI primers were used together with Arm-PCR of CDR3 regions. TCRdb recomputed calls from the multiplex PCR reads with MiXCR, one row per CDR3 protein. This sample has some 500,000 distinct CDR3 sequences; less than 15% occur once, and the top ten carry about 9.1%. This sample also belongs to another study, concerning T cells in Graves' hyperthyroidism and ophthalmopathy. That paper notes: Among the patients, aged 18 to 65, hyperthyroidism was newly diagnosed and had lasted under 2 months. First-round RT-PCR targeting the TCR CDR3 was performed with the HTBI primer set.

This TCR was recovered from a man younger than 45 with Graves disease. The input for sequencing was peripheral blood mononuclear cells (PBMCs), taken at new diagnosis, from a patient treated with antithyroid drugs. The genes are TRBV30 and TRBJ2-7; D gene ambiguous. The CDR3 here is CAWSLLVPYEQYF. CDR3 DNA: TGTGCCTGGAGCCTTCTAGTGCCCTACGAGCAGTACTTC.